This entry lists 9 T cell receptor beta chains sequenced from one sample in a study of tumor-infiltrating lymphocytes in localized non-small cell lung cancer. Only in-frame clones appear in the TCRdb table, and some are missing; sequencing was by immunoSEQ multiplex PCR. The sample includes more than 20,000 clones, just under 75% of them seen just once. The sample taken for sequencing was lung tumor tissue. These receptors were collected from a human donor with non-small cell lung cancer.

CDR3 nucleotide sequence: TGCGCCAGCAGCACCGGGACAGGGGGCTTCAATCAGCCCCAGCATTTT. Its translation: CASSTGTGGFNQPQHF. The rearrangement links TRBV5-1 to TRBJ1-5; 12 bases map to TRBD1. The CDR3 extends over 16 amino acids. Germline V gives CDR1 SGHRS, CDR2 YFSETQ. J was trimmed by 3 bases and V by 4 bases; bases with no gene match: 5.

This clone is termed medium-sized. At the DNA level, this CDR3 is encoded by other sequences in the same sample as well. The V call is TRBV2, the J call TRBJ2-5; D gene ambiguous. Germline loops: CDR1 SNHLY, CDR2 FYNNEI. V was shortened by 1 base and J by 4 bases, with 7 bases between the two germline ends. The CDR3 runs to 13 residues. CDR3 sequence reads: CASSEGARETQYF. As DNA, the CDR3 is TGTGCCAGCAGTGAAGGGGCACGAGAGACCCAGTACTTC.

A few counts support this clone. The J gene is TRBJ1-6, the V gene TRBV15; 7 bases are a match to TRBD1. Germline-derived CDR1 and CDR2 are LNHNV and YYDKDF (reference sequence). CDR3 size: 15 residues. The J segment lost 16 bases and the V segment lost 0 bases, leaving 12 bases of the junction unmatched. This CDR3 reads CATSREAGTAYPLHF. DNA of the CDR3: TGTGCCACCAGCAGAGAAGCCGGGACAGCATACCCTCTCCACTTT.

A few counts support this clone. Other DNA sequences from this sample encode an identical CDR3 as well. The chain carries TRBV9 and TRBJ1-6, with D uncertain. Germline CDR1 reads SGDLS; CDR2 reads YYNGEE. V was cut by 2 bases and J by 5 bases, with 8 bases left in between. CDR3 length: 14 residues. The CDR3 DNA is TGTGCCAGCAGCGTGAGGGCCGATAATTCACCCCTCCACTTT. Its translation is CASSVRADNSPLHF.

By share, this clone ranks as medium-sized. V usage is TRBV19 and J usage is TRBJ1-4; no firm D call. The CDR3 runs 13 residues. The V and J ends lost 5 bases and 4 bases respectively, with 8 bases between them. Germline assignment: CDR1 LNHDA and CDR2 SQIVND (reference sequence). CDR3 in DNA: TGTGCCAGTAGTGTTTCAGTTAATGAAAAACTGTTTTTT. Residues: CASSVSVNEKLFF.

V usage is TRBV29-1 and J usage is TRBJ2-1, with 8 bases lining up with TRBD2. The germline V gene encodes CDR1 SQVTM and CDR2 ANQGSEA. Trimming removed 2 bases from V and 4 bases from J; junction bases left unmatched: 4. The CDR3 contains 14 residues. The CDR3 reads CSVERLAGYNEQFF. In DNA, the CDR3 is TGCAGCGTTGAACGGCTAGCGGGTTACAATGAGCAGTTCTTC.

This clone appeared a few times. V and J are TRBV5-4 and TRBJ1-2; D ambiguous. Germline-derived CDR1 and CDR2 are SGHNT and YYREEE (reference sequence). The CDR3 is made up of 13 amino acids. Trimming cost V 0 bases and J 6 bases, with 9 bases left between them. The CDR3 loop is CASSLVLGNGYTF. The CDR3 DNA reads as TGTGCCAGCAGCTTGGTTTTAGGAAATGGCTACACCTTC.

The V gene is TRBV7-2, the J gene TRBJ2-3, with D tentatively TRBD2 (7 bases). The CDR3 has 13 residues. Trimming removed 11 bases at V and 1 base at J, with 13 bases between. The V gene's germline CDR1 is SGHTA and CDR2 FQGNSA. CDR3 in DNA: TGTGCCTCGCGGGGGCCGGGCACAGATACGCAGTATTTT. It yields the protein CASRGPGTDTQYF.

This chain uses TRBV7-2 with TRBJ2-5; 9 bases line up with TRBD1. The junction had 13 bases not matched to a gene; V was cut back by 6 bases and J by 5 bases. The germline V gene encodes CDR1 SGHTA and CDR2 FQGNSA. This CDR3 contains 16 residues. The CDR3 region is CASRQGQGGVLETQYF. The CDR3 region has the DNA TGTGCCAGCAGACAGGGACAGGGAGGCGTGTTGGAGACCCAGTACTTC.